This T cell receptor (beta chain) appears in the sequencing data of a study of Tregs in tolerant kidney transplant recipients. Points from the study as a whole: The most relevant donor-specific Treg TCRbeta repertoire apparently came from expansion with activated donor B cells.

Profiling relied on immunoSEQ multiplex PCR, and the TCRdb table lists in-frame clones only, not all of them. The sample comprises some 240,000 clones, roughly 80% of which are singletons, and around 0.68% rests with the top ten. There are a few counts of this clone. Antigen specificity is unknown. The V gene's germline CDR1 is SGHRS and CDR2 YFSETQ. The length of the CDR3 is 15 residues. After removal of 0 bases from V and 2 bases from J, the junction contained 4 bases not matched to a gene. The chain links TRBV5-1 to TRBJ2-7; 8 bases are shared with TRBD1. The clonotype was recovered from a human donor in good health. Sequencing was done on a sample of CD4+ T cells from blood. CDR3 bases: TGCGCCAGCAGCTTGGCGACAGGGGTCACCTACGAGCAGTACTTC. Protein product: CASSLATGVTYEQYF.